Shown below are 12 T cell receptor beta chains from a single sample sequenced in a study of regulatory T cells in long-lasting Graves disease. Time point in this sample: newly diagnosed GD, antithyroid drugs for less than 3 months. RNA isolated from PBMCs was used to make the TCR library. TCR beta libraries were built with iRepertoire HTBI primers and Arm-PCR of CDR3 regions. Using its own MiXCR run on the multiplex PCR reads, TCRdb lists one record per CDR3 protein. The sample holds roughly 410,000 distinct CDR3 sequences; about 15% are singletons and the top ten take roughly 7.7%. These data are also associated with another study on T cells in Graves' hyperthyroidism and ophthalmopathy.

Specimen: peripheral blood mononuclear cells (PBMCs), collected at new diagnosis, from a patient treated with antithyroid drugs. The receptors were gathered from a woman aged 40 to 50 with Graves disease.

V and J are TRBV6-1 and TRBJ2-2; D might be TRBD2 (6 bases). Germline values: CDR1 MNHNS, CDR2 SASEGT. Between the trimmed V and J ends, which lost 1 base and 3 bases, there was a span of 15 bases. There are 17 residues in the CDR3. The CDR3 sequence: CASSEGFRGSYTGELFF. The CDR3 coding sequence is TGTGCCAGCAGTGAAGGTTTCCGGGGGTCGTACACCGGGGAGCTGTTTTTT.

This clonotype was detected ten times or more. This chain uses TRBV11-2 with TRBJ2-7; 10 nucleotides line up with TRBD1. The CDR3 extends over 15 amino acids. CDR1 is SGHAT, CDR2 FQNNGV, per germline. After removal of 3 bases from V and 6 bases from J, the junction contained 8 bases not matched to a gene. DNA of the CDR3: TGTGCCAGCAGCTTCGGACAGGGGGGGGAGTTCGAGCAGTACTTC. Translated, it gives CASSFGQGGEFEQYF.

This clonotype was seen many times. J is TRBJ2-7 and V is TRBV6-2 or TRBV6-3; 14 bases align to TRBD2. The germline V gene encodes CDR1 MNHEY and CDR2 SVGEGT. The CDR3 covers 17 residues. Trimming removed 2 bases from V and 6 bases from J; junction bases left unmatched: 9. The DNA of the CDR3 is TGTGCCAGCAGTTACACGGGGACTAGCGGGAGAGAGGTCGAGCAGTACTTC. Translating gives CASSYTGTSGREVEQYF.

This clonotype was seen a few times. The chain has TRBV3-1 and TRBJ1-6; no firm D call. The CDR3 is made up of 15 amino acids. V dropped 3 bases and J dropped 4 bases, with 10 bases sitting between them. Per the germline V gene, CDR1 is LGHDT and CDR2 is YNNKEL (reference sequence). The CDR3 loop reads CASSHAQLYNSPLHF. As DNA, the CDR3 is TGTGCCAGCAGCCACGCGCAGTTGTATAATTCACCCCTCCACTTT.

This clonotype was recorded a few times. The chain uses TRBV5-1 and TRBJ2-1; 10 bases agree with TRBD2. V shed 5 bases, J shed 3 bases, and the junction held 5 bases outside the gene matches. Looked up from germline, CDR1 is SGHRS and CDR2 is YFSETQ. This CDR3 has 15 residues. CDR3 loop: CASRPGLADYNEQFF. The DNA of the CDR3 is TGCGCCAGCAGACCAGGACTAGCGGACTACAATGAGCAGTTCTTC.

This clonotype was picked up many times. J is TRBJ1-5 and V is TRBV6-1; possibly TRBD1 for D (5 bases). V was shortened by 6 bases and J by 2 bases, with 20 bases between the two germline ends. There are 17 residues in the CDR3. From germline, CDR1 is MNHNS and CDR2 SASEGT. CDR3 DNA sequence: TGTGCCAGCAGGCTAAGGGAGGGGTTGATGGGCAATCAGCCCCAGCATTTT. This encodes CASRLREGLMGNQPQHF.

This clonotype was counted at least ten times. The rearrangement uses TRBV28 and TRBJ2-3; TRBD1 might be the D (7 bases). From germline, CDR1 is MDHEN and CDR2 SYDVKM. V was trimmed by 1 base and J by 5 bases, leaving 10 bases between them. The CDR3 loop spans 14 amino acids. The CDR3 DNA follows: TGTGCCAGCAGTTTATCGCAGGGGGGAGATACGCAGTATTTT. Translating it yields CASSLSQGGDTQYF.

On this clonotype itself: The junction does not match germline at one end; this may be a read error. The chain is built from TRBV20-1 and TRBJ2-1, with D tentatively TRBD2 (6 bases). This CDR3 is 14 amino acids long. The germline V gene encodes CDR1 DFQATT and CDR2 SNEGSKA (reference sequence). CDR3 region: CSASGGAPYSEQFF. Written as DNA, the CDR3 is TGCAGTGCTAGCGGAGGGGCCCCTTACAGTGAGCAGTTCTTC.

This clonotype was counted at least ten times. The chain employs TRBV2 and TRBJ2-1; D is undetermined. The germline gives CDR1 SNHLY, CDR2 FYNNEI. This CDR3 has 15 residues. Trimming shortened V by 3 bases and J by 1 base, and 10 bases separated the two germline ends. The CDR3, as DNA: TGTGCCAGCAGTGATGGTAAAGGGTCCTACAATGAGCAGTTCTTC. Residues: CASSDGKGSYNEQFF.

This clonotype was found many times. The chain links TRBV6-1 to TRBJ2-3, with 8 positions matching TRBD2. The germline gives CDR1 MNHNS, CDR2 SASEGT. The CDR3 spans 16 residues. Trimming took 5 bases from V and 4 from J; bases not matched to a gene: 11. CDR3 in amino acids: CASSKVLAGRSDTQYF. CDR3 nucleotide sequence: TGTGCCAGCAGTAAGGTCTTAGCGGGACGTTCAGATACGCAGTATTTT.

This clonotype was seen only a few times. The genes are TRBV15 and TRBJ2-7; the D gene is possibly TRBD1 (6 bases). This CDR3 is built from 12 residues. Germline V CDR1 and CDR2: LNHNV, YYDKDF (reference sequence). V shed 2 bases and J shed 4 bases, with 6 bases lying between them. The CDR3 nucleotides read TGTGCCACCAGCAGACAGGGGTACGAGCAGTACTTC. It codes for CATSRQGYEQYF.

J is TRBJ1-5 and V is TRBV12-3 or TRBV12-4; 7 bases are a match to TRBD1. The CDR3 length is 14 residues. Trimming took 4 bases from V and 3 from J; bases not matched to a gene: 3. This CDR3 is CASSWGTVNQPQHF. CDR3 nucleotide sequence: TGTGCCAGCAGTTGGGGGACAGTCAATCAGCCCCAGCATTTT.